Reported below is one T cell receptor (beta chain). The data derive from a study of blood T cell repertoires in COVID-19. CDR1 is MDHEN and CDR2 is SYDVKM in the germline V gene. The V segment lost 6 bases and the J segment 6 bases; nucleotides outside the gene matches: 9. The CDR3 runs 15 residues. Some clones are missing from TCRdb's copy, which holds only in-frame ones; the method was immunoSEQ multiplex PCR. Of approximately 36,000 clones listed, approximately 80% were seen once; the top ten hold about 4.9%. The sample taken for sequencing was peripheral blood. The J gene is TRBJ1-5, the V gene TRBV28, with 9 bases matching TRBD1. This TCR came from a man aged 45-65 years with active COVID-19. CDR3 nucleotides: TGTGCCAGCAGCTCGGGACAGGGTTGGGTTCAGCCCCAGCATTTT. It translates to CASSSGQGWVQPQHF.